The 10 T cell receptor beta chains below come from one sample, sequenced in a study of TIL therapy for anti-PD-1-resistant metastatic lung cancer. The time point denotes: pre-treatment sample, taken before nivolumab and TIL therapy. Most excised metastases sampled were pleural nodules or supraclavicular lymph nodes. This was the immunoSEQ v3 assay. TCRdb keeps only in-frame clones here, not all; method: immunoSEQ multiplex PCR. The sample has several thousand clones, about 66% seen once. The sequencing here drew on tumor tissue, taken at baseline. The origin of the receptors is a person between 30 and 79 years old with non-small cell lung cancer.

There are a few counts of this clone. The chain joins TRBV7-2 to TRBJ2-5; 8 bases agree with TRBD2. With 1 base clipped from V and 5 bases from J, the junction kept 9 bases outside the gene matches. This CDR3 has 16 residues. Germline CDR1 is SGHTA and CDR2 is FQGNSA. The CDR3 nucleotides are TGTGCCAGCAGCTTAGAGCTCGGGGGGGCGTATGAGACCCAGTACTTC. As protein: CASSLELGGAYETQYF. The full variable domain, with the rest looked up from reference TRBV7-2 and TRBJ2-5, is GAGVSQSPSNKVTEKGKDVELRCDPISGHTALYWYRQSLGQGLEFLIYFQGNSAPDKSGLPSDRFSAERTGGSVSTLTIQRTQQEDSAVYLCASSLELGGAYETQYFGPGTRLLVL.

Written as DNA, the CDR3 is TGTGCCAGCAGTGAATCGCTAGCGGGCCTGTACGAGCAGTACGTC. Translation: CASSESLAGLYEQYV. This chain links TRBV2 with TRBJ2-7; 8 bases map to TRBD2. This CDR3 has 15 residues. Germline V lookup: CDR1 SNHLY, CDR2 FYNNEI. The junction had 7 bases not matched to a gene; V was cut back by 2 bases and J by 4 bases.

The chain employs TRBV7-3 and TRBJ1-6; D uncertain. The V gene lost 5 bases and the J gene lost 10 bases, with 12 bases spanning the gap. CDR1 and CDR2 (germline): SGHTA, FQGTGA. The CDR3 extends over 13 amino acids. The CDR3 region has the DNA TGTGCCAGCAGCCCCAGCTTAATATCACCCCTCCACTTT. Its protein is CASSPSLISPLHF. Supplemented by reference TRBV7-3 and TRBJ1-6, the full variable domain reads GAGVSQTPSNKVTEKGKYVELRCDPISGHTALYWYRQSLGQGPEFLIYFQGTGAADDSGLPNDRFFAVRPEGSVSTLKIQRTERGDSAVYLCASSPSLISPLHFGNGTRLTVT.

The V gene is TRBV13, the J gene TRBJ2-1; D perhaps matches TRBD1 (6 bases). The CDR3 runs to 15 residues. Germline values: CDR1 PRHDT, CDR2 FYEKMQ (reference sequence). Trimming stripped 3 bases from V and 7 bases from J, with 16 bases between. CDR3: CASSLHEGVENEQFF. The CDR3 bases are TGTGCCAGCAGCTTGCACGAGGGGGTCGAGAATGAGCAGTTCTTC.

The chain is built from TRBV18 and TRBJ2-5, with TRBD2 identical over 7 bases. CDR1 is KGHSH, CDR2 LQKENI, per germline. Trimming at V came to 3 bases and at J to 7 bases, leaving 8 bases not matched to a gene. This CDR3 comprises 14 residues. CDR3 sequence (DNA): TGTGCCAGCTCACCTGCCGTTCCGGGGGGGACCCAGTACTTC. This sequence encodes CASSPAVPGGTQYF.

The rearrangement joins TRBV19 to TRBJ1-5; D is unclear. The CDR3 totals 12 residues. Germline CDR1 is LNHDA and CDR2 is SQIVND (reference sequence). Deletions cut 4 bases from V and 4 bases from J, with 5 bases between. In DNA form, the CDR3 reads TGTGCCAGTAGTAGATGGAATCAGCCCCAGCATTTT. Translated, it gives CASSRWNQPQHF.

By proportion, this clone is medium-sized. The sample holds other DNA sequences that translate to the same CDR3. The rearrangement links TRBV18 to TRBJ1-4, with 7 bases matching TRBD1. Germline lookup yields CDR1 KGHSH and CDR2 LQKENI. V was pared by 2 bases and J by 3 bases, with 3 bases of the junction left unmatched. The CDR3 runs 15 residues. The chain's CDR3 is CASSPEGAANEKLFF. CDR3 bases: TGTGCCAGCTCACCAGAGGGGGCGGCTAATGAAAAACTGTTTTTT.

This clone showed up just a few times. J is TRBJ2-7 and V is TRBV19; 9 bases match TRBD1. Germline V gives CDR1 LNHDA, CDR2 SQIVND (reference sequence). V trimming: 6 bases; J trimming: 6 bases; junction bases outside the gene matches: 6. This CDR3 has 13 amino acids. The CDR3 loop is CASSSLTGGEQYF. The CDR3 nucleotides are TGTGCCAGTAGCTCCCTGACAGGGGGCGAGCAGTACTTC.

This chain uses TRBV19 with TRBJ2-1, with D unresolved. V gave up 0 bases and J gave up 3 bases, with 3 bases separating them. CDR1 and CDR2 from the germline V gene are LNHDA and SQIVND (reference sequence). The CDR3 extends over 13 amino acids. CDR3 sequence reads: CASSIDHYNEQFF. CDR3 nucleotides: TGTGCCAGTAGTATAGACCACTACAATGAGCAGTTCTTC.

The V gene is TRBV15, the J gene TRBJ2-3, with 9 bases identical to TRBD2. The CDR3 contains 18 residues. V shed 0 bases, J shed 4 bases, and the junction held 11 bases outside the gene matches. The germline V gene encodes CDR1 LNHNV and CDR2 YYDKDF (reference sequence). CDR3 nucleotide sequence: TGTGCCACCAGCAGAGATCTCGCGGGAGGGCCAGGGGCAGATACGCAGTATTTT. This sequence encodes CATSRDLAGGPGADTQYF.